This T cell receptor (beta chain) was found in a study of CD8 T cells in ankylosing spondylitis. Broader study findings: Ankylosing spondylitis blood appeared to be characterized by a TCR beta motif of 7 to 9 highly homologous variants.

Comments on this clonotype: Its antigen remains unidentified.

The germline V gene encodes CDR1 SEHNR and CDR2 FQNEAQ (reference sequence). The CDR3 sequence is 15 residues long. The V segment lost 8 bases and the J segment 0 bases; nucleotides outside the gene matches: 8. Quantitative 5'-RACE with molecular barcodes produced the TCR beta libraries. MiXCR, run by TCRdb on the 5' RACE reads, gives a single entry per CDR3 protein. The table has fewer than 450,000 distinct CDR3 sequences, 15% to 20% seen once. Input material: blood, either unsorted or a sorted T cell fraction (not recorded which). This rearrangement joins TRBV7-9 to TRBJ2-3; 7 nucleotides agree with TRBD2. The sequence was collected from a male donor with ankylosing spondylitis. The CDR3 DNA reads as TGTGCCAGCGCTGTTTCGGGAGGAAGCACAGATACGCAGTATTTT. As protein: CASAVSGGSTDTQYF.